These 31 T cell receptor beta chains were sequenced from one sample in a study of human T cells and chemical hapten exposure. Time point indicated: patch test 1, 2 weeks after DPC sensitization. Treatment meaning: therapeutic diphenylcyclopropenone sensitization with weekly scalp DPC. A single record per CDR3 protein comes from TCRdb applying MiXCR to the RACE reads. The table lists a few hundred thousand distinct CDR3 sequences, approximately 5% of them singletons. This specimen consisted of whole blood, obtained in connection with sensitization to the hapten diphenylcyclopropenone (DPC). The receptors come from a woman between 45 and 60 years old with alopecia areata. Some clones in this sample may be carry-over from other donors' samples.

This clonotype was observed a few times. V usage is TRBV4-2 and J usage is TRBJ1-1; D ambiguous. Between the trimmed V and J ends, which lost 4 bases and 1 base, there was a span of 13 bases. The CDR3 has 15 residues. The germline V gene has CDR1 LGHNA and CDR2 YNFKEQ. For the CDR3, the DNA is TGTGCCAGCAGCCTTGAACGGGCAGCGAACACTGAAGCTTTCTTT. It codes for CASSLERAANTEAFF.

This clonotype showed up just a few times. This chain connects TRBV6-1 to TRBJ1-5, with D unresolved. Trimming removed 0 bases at V and 0 bases at J, with 12 bases between. From germline, CDR1 is MNHNS and CDR2 SASEGT. The CDR3 extends over 17 amino acids. CDR3 sequence: CASSEAGGRYSNQPQHF. The CDR3 bases are TGTGCCAGCAGTGAAGCAGGAGGCCGGTATAGCAATCAGCCCCAGCATTTT.

This clonotype was counted a few times. This chain connects TRBV24-1 to TRBJ2-2; D gene ambiguous. The CDR3 totals 12 residues. Germline V lookup: CDR1 KGHDR, CDR2 SFDVKD. V was cut by 4 bases and J by 4 bases, with 3 bases left in between. CDR3 sequence: CATSDRTGELFF. The CDR3, as DNA: TGTGCCACCAGTGACCGCACCGGGGAGCTGTTTTTT.

This chain joins TRBV12-3 or TRBV12-4 and TRBJ1-4; D is perhaps TRBD1 (5 bases). Trimming removed 7 bases from V and 3 bases from J, with 15 bases in between. The length of the CDR3 is 15 residues. The CDR3, as DNA: TGTGCCAGCACTCGGGACGGCAAATCTAATGAAAAACTGTTTTTT. Translated: CASTRDGKSNEKLFF.

The chain employs TRBV2 and TRBJ2-1; 9 positions agree with TRBD1. V lost 6 bases and J lost 8; bases outside the gene matches: 11. The CDR3 is 15 amino acids. From germline, CDR1 is SNHLY and CDR2 FYNNEI. CDR3 in amino acids: CASRQLRDRVYEQFF. For the CDR3, the DNA is TGTGCCAGCAGACAACTCCGGGACAGGGTCTATGAGCAGTTCTTC.

This clonotype was detected many times. The V gene is TRBV20-1, the J gene TRBJ1-5; 10 bases agree with TRBD1. The CDR3 consists of 15 residues. The J segment lost 5 bases and the V segment lost 1 base, leaving 5 bases of the junction unmatched. The germline V gene encodes CDR1 DFQATT and CDR2 SNEGSKA (reference sequence). The CDR3 is CSARVGTGVYQPQHF. The CDR3 coding sequence is TGCAGTGCTAGAGTCGGGACAGGGGTGTATCAGCCCCAGCATTTT.

This clonotype was counted between two and nine times. This chain joins TRBV29-1 and TRBJ1-1; D gene ambiguous. The V end lost 7 bases, the J end lost 0 bases, and 12 bases lay between the germline ends. Germline loops: CDR1 SQVTM, CDR2 ANQGSEA. This CDR3 comprises 13 residues. CDR3 protein: CSALSWVNTEAFF. CDR3 nucleotide sequence: TGCAGCGCGCTATCCTGGGTGAACACTGAAGCTTTCTTT.

The genes are TRBV27 and TRBJ2-2; D gene uncertain. Germline V lookup: CDR1 MNHEY, CDR2 SMNVEV (reference sequence). Trimming took 7 bases from V and 0 from J, leaving 6 bases between them. This CDR3 has 13 residues. CDR3 sequence reads: CASTRTNTGELFF. The DNA for the CDR3 is TGTGCCAGCACACGGACGAACACCGGGGAGCTGTTTTTT.

This clonotype showed up just a few times. The chain joins TRBV6-5 to TRBJ1-1; a possible D gene is TRBD1 (5 bases). Germline V CDR1 and CDR2: MNHEY, SVGAGI. V was shortened by 2 bases and J by 5 bases, with 9 bases between the two germline ends. The CDR3 totals 13 residues. CDR3 bases: TGTGCCAGCAGTTACAACAGGAGGACTGAAGCTTTCTTT. The encoded protein is CASSYNRRTEAFF.

This clonotype was observed at least ten times. The chain is built from TRBV4-3 and TRBJ2-3, with 11 bases lining up with TRBD1. Germline V gene lookup returns CDR1 LGHNA and CDR2 YSLEER. V gave up 3 bases and J gave up 6 bases; unmatched junction bases: 2. The CDR3 contains 14 residues. Here the CDR3 DNA reads TGCGCCAGCAGCCACGGACAGGGGGCGGATACGCAGTATTTT. Translating it yields CASSHGQGADTQYF.

This clonotype has more than one count but fewer than ten. The rearrangement uses TRBV20-1 and TRBJ2-7, with D tentatively TRBD1 (5 bases). This CDR3 has 15 residues. Germline CDR1 is DFQATT and CDR2 is SNEGSKA (reference sequence). V was pared by 3 bases and J by 0 bases, with 15 bases between. This chain's CDR3 is CSARARQGLSYEQYF. The CDR3 DNA sequence: TGCAGTGCTAGGGCCCGGCAGGGCCTCTCCTACGAGCAGTACTTC.

This clonotype was observed many times. This chain connects TRBV13 to TRBJ1-2, with 7 bases identical to TRBD1. Trimming cost V 5 bases and J 3 bases; bases outside gene matches: 3. CDR1 and CDR2 from the germline V gene are PRHDT and FYEKMQ (reference sequence). The CDR3 has 13 residues. Here the CDR3 reads CASSHGTDYGYTF. DNA for the CDR3: TGTGCCAGCAGCCATGGGACAGACTATGGCTACACCTTC.

This chain connects TRBV3-1 to TRBJ2-7; 7 bases fit TRBD2. Per germline, CDR1 LGHDT and CDR2 YNNKEL (reference sequence). With V trimmed by 3 bases and J by 6 bases, 11 bases remained unmatched. The CDR3 is 15 amino acids. CDR3 sequence: CASSQSGSGRGEQYF. In DNA form, the CDR3 reads TGTGCCAGCAGCCAGTCTGGGTCAGGGAGGGGCGAGCAGTACTTC.

This clonotype was recorded many times. The chain links TRBV5-1 to TRBJ2-6; no reliable D call. The CDR3 consists of 16 residues. Germline values: CDR1 SGHRS, CDR2 YFSETQ. V was cut by 0 bases and J by 0 bases, with 7 bases left in between. Here the CDR3 reads CASSLAVLSGANVLTF. For the CDR3, the DNA is TGCGCCAGCAGCTTGGCCGTCCTCTCTGGGGCCAACGTCCTGACTTTC.

This clonotype has just a few counts. The V and J genes are TRBV20-1 and TRBJ2-3; D gene ambiguous. The V gene's germline CDR1 is DFQATT and CDR2 SNEGSKA (reference sequence). CDR3 length: 14 amino acids. The V end was cut by 3 bases, the J end by 3 bases, with 13 bases between. Written as DNA, the CDR3 is TGCAGTGCTAGGACCCCGGGCGGTACAGATACGCAGTATTTT. Residues: CSARTPGGTDTQYF.

The rearrangement links TRBV9 to TRBJ2-7; D uncertain. This CDR3 contains 15 residues. Trimming removed 0 bases at V and 0 bases at J, with 10 bases between. Germline CDR1 reads SGDLS; CDR2 reads YYNGEE. In nucleotides, the CDR3 is TGTGCCAGCAGCGTAGCGGCAGGTCGCTCCTACGAGCAGTACTTC. Translated, it gives CASSVAAGRSYEQYF.

The gene calls are TRBV10-3 and TRBJ2-7, with D possibly TRBD1 on 6 matching bases. V lost 5 bases and J lost 0, with 11 bases in between. This CDR3 contains 14 residues. Germline V gene lookup returns CDR1 ENHRY and CDR2 SYGVKD. The CDR3 bases are TGTGCCATCAGTCGGACAGTAATCTCCTACGAGCAGTACTTC. Amino acid sequence: CAISRTVISYEQYF.

This clonotype was counted ten times or more. The CDR3 bases are TGTGCCAGCAGTTTAGGTAGCGAAGAGCTGAACACTGAAGCTTTCTTT. It is translated as CASSLGSEELNTEAFF. This chain joins TRBV12-3 or TRBV12-4 and TRBJ1-1, with D unresolved. The V end was cut by 1 base, the J end by 0 bases, with 12 bases between. The length of the CDR3 is 16 residues.

The chain has TRBV20-1 and TRBJ2-7, with 10 bases matching TRBD1. This CDR3 comprises 15 residues. Per the germline V gene, CDR1 is DFQATT and CDR2 is SNEGSKA (reference sequence). Trimming removed 3 bases from V and 5 bases from J; junction bases left unmatched: 10. The CDR3 nucleotides read TGCAGTGCTAGGGACACCGGGACAGGGGCCCACGAGCAGTACTTC. Translating gives CSARDTGTGAHEQYF.

This clonotype was counted ten times or more. The chain is built from TRBV6-2 or TRBV6-3 and TRBJ1-2; 7 bases map to TRBD1. This CDR3 has 15 amino acids. From germline, CDR1 is MNHEY and CDR2 SVGEGT. After removal of 6 bases from V and 7 bases from J, the junction contained 14 bases not matched to a gene. Here the CDR3 reads CASSPPGQIYGGYTF. DNA of the CDR3: TGTGCCAGCAGCCCGCCGGGACAGATCTATGGTGGCTACACCTTC.

This sequence joins TRBV28 and TRBJ2-7, with TRBD1 identical over 8 bases. This CDR3 region has 13 residues. CDR1 and CDR2 from the germline V gene are MDHEN and SYDVKM. V lost 5 bases and J lost 4; bases outside the gene matches: 4. CDR3 loop: CASSIRGRYEQYF. DNA for the CDR3: TGTGCCAGCAGTATCAGGGGGCGATACGAGCAGTACTTC. The whole variable domain, filled in from reference TRBV28 and TRBJ2-7, reads DVKVTQSSRYLVKRTGEKVFLECVQDMDHENMFWYRQDPGLGLRLIYFSYDVKMKEKGDIPEGYSVSREKKERFSLILESASTNQTSMYLCASSIRGRYEQYFGPGTRLTVT.

The sample holds many counts of this clonotype. The rearrangement uses TRBV10-3 and TRBJ1-1; D is ambiguous. Germline CDR1 and CDR2: ENHRY and SYGVKD. The V end lost 3 bases, the J end lost 6 bases, and 17 bases lay between the germline ends. This CDR3 has 15 amino acids. The CDR3 DNA reads TGTGCCATCAGTGACCCAATATACAGTACGGCTGAAGCTTTCTTT. This gives the protein CAISDPIYSTAEAFF.

This clonotype came up a few times. The rearrangement links TRBV7-9 to TRBJ1-1; D perhaps matches TRBD1 (5 bases). This CDR3 contains 13 residues. CDR1 is SEHNR, CDR2 FQNEAQ, per germline (reference sequence). Trimming pared 2 bases from V and 7 bases from J, leaving 11 bases between. The CDR3 nucleotides read TGTGCCAGCAGCTTACTATACGACAGTGAAGCTTTCTTT. As protein: CASSLLYDSEAFF.

This clonotype was detected a few times. The CDR3, as DNA: TGTGCCAGCGGGCGTGGGACGCCTTATGGCTACACCTTC. It encodes CASGRGTPYGYTF. The gene calls are TRBV6-6 and TRBJ1-2; the D gene is possibly TRBD1 (5 bases). Per germline, CDR1 MNHNY and CDR2 SVGAGI (reference sequence). V was cut by 8 bases and J by 5 bases, with 15 bases left in between. CDR3 size: 13 residues.

Ten or more counts support this clonotype. CDR3 amino acids: CASSQDYGDTQYF. CDR3 in DNA: TGCGCCAGCAGCCAAGATTACGGGGATACGCAGTATTTT. The chain recombines TRBV4-3 with TRBJ2-3, with D hard to call. Germline V gene lookup returns CDR1 LGHNA and CDR2 YSLEER. Between the trimmed V and J ends, which lost 0 bases and 6 bases, there was a span of 7 bases. The length of the CDR3 is 13 residues.

In its sample, this clonotype was seen a few times. This rearrangement joins TRBV7-2 to TRBJ2-1; a weak D match, TRBD2 (6 bases). Germline V gene lookup returns CDR1 SGHTA and CDR2 FQGNSA. V lost 4 bases to trimming and J lost 3 bases, with 13 bases between them. The CDR3 runs to 15 residues. CDR3 amino acids: CASSSPGTLYNEQFF. CDR3 DNA sequence: TGTGCCAGCAGCTCCCCCGGGACTCTCTACAATGAGCAGTTCTTC.

This clonotype was found a few times. In DNA, the CDR3 is TGTGCCAGCGCTCGAGACAGGGGGGACGAAAAACTGTTTTTT. The encoded protein is CASARDRGDEKLFF. This chain connects TRBV7-9 to TRBJ1-4; 9 nucleotides agree with TRBD1. V shed 8 bases and J 8 bases; nucleotides not matched to a gene: 9. The CDR3 spans 14 residues. Germline CDR1 and CDR2: SEHNR and FQNEAQ (reference sequence).

This clonotype was seen many times. The chain uses TRBV4-1 and TRBJ1-1; D not certain. The CDR3 has 16 amino acids. Germline V gene data show CDR1 as MGHRA and CDR2 as YSYEKL. V gave up 4 bases and J gave up 5 bases, with 20 bases separating them. The CDR3 DNA reads as TGCGCCAGCAGCCGTCTCGAACCCCCCGCGTCTACTGAAGCTTTCTTT. The encoded protein is CASSRLEPPASTEAFF.

This clonotype was recorded at least ten times. This chain links TRBV27 with TRBJ1-4; no definite D call. Trimming removed 6 bases from V and 0 bases from J, with 8 bases in between. The CDR3 loop spans 14 amino acids. Germline-derived CDR1 and CDR2 are MNHEY and SMNVEV (reference sequence). The CDR3 nucleotides are TGTGCCAGCAGGGATATCTCAACTAATGAAAAACTGTTTTTT. Amino acid sequence: CASRDISTNEKLFF.

The chain joins TRBV27 to TRBJ2-3; D is ambiguous. The V gene lost 6 bases and the J gene lost 5 bases, with 15 bases spanning the gap. CDR3 size: 14 residues. Per the germline V gene, CDR1 is MNHEY and CDR2 is SMNVEV (reference sequence). This CDR3 is CASRDGGVLDTQYF. CDR3 in DNA: TGTGCCAGCAGGGACGGTGGGGTCCTAGATACGCAGTATTTT.

The chain has TRBV5-4 and TRBJ1-4; D remains ambiguous. V was clipped by 0 bases and J by 3 bases, with 15 bases between them. The length of the CDR3 is 17 residues. Germline-derived CDR1 and CDR2 are SGHNT and YYREEE (reference sequence). The CDR3 spells CASSLGRPGNSNEKLFF. The CDR3 coding sequence is TGTGCCAGCAGCTTGGGAAGACCGGGAAACTCTAATGAAAAACTGTTTTTT.